This TCR beta chain was profiled in a study of cytotoxic CD8 clonotypes in ibrutinib-treated CLL. Study findings and constraints: Baseline clonality exceeded age-matched healthy donors and tracked circulating CD8+ T-cell counts. Rising at ibrutinib response, clonality subsequently fell back toward baseline at progression.

The repertoire was sequenced with immunoSEQ multiplex PCR; TCRdb's copy has only in-frame clones and lacks some. There are more than 9,500 clones in the sample; 55% to 65% occur only once, and roughly 27% lies in the top ten. The CDR3 runs 13 residues. CDR1 and CDR2 from the germline V gene are SGDLS and YYNGEE. Losses at the gene ends were 6 bases for V and 5 bases for J; bases not matched to a gene: 7. Turning to this clone: Its antigen is not identified.

The chain combines TRBV9 with TRBJ1-1; 7 positions match TRBD1. The specimen was PBMCs, collected before ibrutinib treatment. The receptor was isolated from a human donor with chronic lymphocytic leukemia. CDR3 protein: CASTQGVGTEAFF. The CDR3 coding sequence is TGTGCCAGCACCCAGGGGGTGGGGACTGAAGCTTTCTTT.